Listed here are 13 T cell receptor beta chains from one sample, sequenced in a study of graft-versus-host responses after intestinal transplantation. Profiled with immunoSEQ multiplex PCR; TCRdb holds only in-frame clones, not every one. Of roughly 20,000 clones in the sample, 40% to 45% were seen once. With about 200,000 irradiated, violet-dye-labeled stimulator cells, about 200,000 CFSE-labeled responder cells were plated. Sequencing used alloreactive CD8+ T cells from a mixed lymphocyte reaction culture, obtained before intestinal transplant. Described subset: CFSE-low proliferating T cells sorted from roughly six-day pre-transplant mixed lymphocyte reaction (GvH or HvG direction). These receptors all stem from a human patient who received an intestinal transplant.

The chain couples TRBV6-6 to TRBJ2-1, with TRBD1 matching 8 bases. The germline V gene has CDR1 MNHNY and CDR2 SVGAGI (reference sequence). The CDR3 totals 15 residues. V gave up 3 bases and J gave up 8 bases; unmatched junction bases: 9. Here the CDR3 reads CASSYFRTGPHEQFF. The CDR3 DNA sequence: TGTGCCAGCAGTTATTTCCGGACAGGGCCACATGAGCAGTTCTTC.

This clone was counted a few times. The genes are TRBV28 and TRBJ2-7; the D gene could be TRBD1 or TRBD2 (5 bases each). The germline V gene encodes CDR1 MDHEN and CDR2 SYDVKM. Trimming left V 5 bases short and J 6 bases short, with 17 bases between. This CDR3 has 14 amino acids. The CDR3: CASSTPLAGAEQYF. The CDR3 bases are TGTGCCAGCAGTACTCCCCTCGCCGGGGCCGAGCAGTACTTC. The full variable domain, in which reference TRBV28 and TRBJ2-7 provide the parts outside the CDR3, is DVKVTQSSRYLVKRTGEKVFLECVQDMDHENMFWYRQDPGLGLRLIYFSYDVKMKEKGDIPEGYSVSREKKERFSLILESASTNQTSMYLCASSTPLAGAEQYFGPGTRLTVT.

The V call is TRBV6-5, the J call TRBJ1-1, with unresolved D. There are 14 residues in the CDR3. V gave up 6 bases and J gave up 5 bases, with 16 bases separating them. Germline V gene sequence: CDR1 MNHEY, CDR2 SVGAGI. CDR3 coding DNA: TGTGCCAGCAGACCGGGTCCCCGGGGAACTGAAGCTTTCTTT. As protein: CASRPGPRGTEAFF.

Sample share makes this clone medium-sized (0.01 to 0.1%). V usage is TRBV28 and J usage is TRBJ2-7, with unresolved D. The CDR3 contains 13 residues. Trimming pared 6 bases from V and 3 bases from J, leaving 12 bases between. Per the germline V gene, CDR1 is MDHEN and CDR2 is SYDVKM. CDR3 in amino acids: CASRRRAGYEQYF. The CDR3 coding sequence is TGTGCCAGCAGGAGACGGGCAGGCTACGAGCAGTACTTC.

In its sample, this clone was seen a few times. The V call is TRBV6-1, the J call TRBJ1-2; TRBD1 is a possible D gene (6 bases). Trimming took 6 bases from V and 8 from J, leaving 16 bases between them. Germline lookup yields CDR1 MNHNS and CDR2 SASEGT. This CDR3 has 13 amino acids. The CDR3: CASRGMTGGGYTF. As DNA, the CDR3 is TGTGCCAGCAGGGGAATGACAGGAGGCGGCTACACCTTC.

Here the CDR3 reads CASSLTGFSTDTQYF. CDR3 sequence (DNA): TGTGCCAGCAGCTTAACCGGGTTCAGCACAGATACGCAGTATTTT. The chain couples TRBV13 to TRBJ2-3; D unclear. V was clipped by 2 bases and J by 0 bases, with 9 bases between them. CDR1 and CDR2 (germline): PRHDT, FYEKMQ (reference sequence). CDR3 length equals 15 residues.

In this sample, this clone is medium-sized. This chain joins TRBV5-1 and TRBJ1-2; D is ambiguous. V was clipped by 2 bases and J by 2 bases, with 4 bases between them. The V gene's germline CDR1 is SGHRS and CDR2 YFSETQ. The length of the CDR3 is 12 residues. The CDR3 DNA sequence: TGCGCCAGCAGCTTATGGAACTATGGCTACACCTTC. Its protein is CASSLWNYGYTF.

This rearrangement joins TRBV29-1 to TRBJ2-5, with D perhaps being TRBD1 or TRBD2 (6 bases each). From germline, CDR1 is SQVTM and CDR2 ANQGSEA. Trimming stripped 4 bases from V and 5 bases from J, with 11 bases between. The CDR3 is made up of 12 amino acids. The CDR3: CSVGVGGETQYF. The CDR3 DNA sequence: TGCAGCGTTGGGGTAGGGGGGGAGACCCAGTACTTC.

J is TRBJ2-7 and V is TRBV10-3; 8 bases align to TRBD1. The germline V gene encodes CDR1 ENHRY and CDR2 SYGVKD. V was pared by 5 bases and J by 6 bases, with 12 bases of the junction left unmatched. CDR3 size: 15 residues. The CDR3 DNA reads as TGTGCCATCAGTAGAGGACAGGGAACCTACGGCGAGCAGTACTTC. Translation: CAISRGQGTYGEQYF.

This clone appeared a few times. This rearrangement joins TRBV29-1 to TRBJ2-7; D is uncertain. Trimming pared 4 bases from V and 4 bases from J, leaving 11 bases between. Germline CDR1 and CDR2: SQVTM and ANQGSEA. The CDR3 covers 12 residues. The CDR3 sequence: CSVGAMGYEQYF. The CDR3 DNA reads TGCAGCGTTGGCGCAATGGGGTACGAGCAGTACTTC.

The chain couples TRBV5-6 to TRBJ2-3; D remains unclear. CDR1 and CDR2 from the germline V gene are SGHDT and YYEEEE. This CDR3 region has 13 residues. V was cut by 1 base and J by 5 bases, with 8 bases left in between. The CDR3 sequence: CASSLYGQDTQYF. The CDR3 DNA is TGTGCCAGCAGCTTGTATGGGCAAGATACGCAGTATTTT.

In regard to this clone: The junction and the germline gene differ at one end; a read error may be behind it. This chain connects TRBV7-7 to TRBJ2-3; unclear D gene. The CDR3 is 13 residues long. Germline V lookup: CDR1 SSHAT, CDR2 FNYEAQ (reference sequence). Here the CDR3 DNA reads TGTGCTAGCAGCATCGTAAGCACAGATACGCAGTATTTT. This codes for CASSIVSTDTQYF. Full variable domain (rest looked up from reference TRBV7-7 and TRBJ2-3): GAGVSQSPRYKVTKRGQDVTLRCDPISSHATLYWYQQALGQGPEFLTYFNYEAQPDKSGLPSDRFSAERPEGSISTLTIQRTEQRDSAMYRCASSIVSTDTQYFGPGTRLTVL.

The chain uses TRBV6-5 and TRBJ1-2, with TRBD1 identical over 8 bases. CDR1 and CDR2 from the germline V gene are MNHEY and SVGAGI. This CDR3 has 13 amino acids. Trimming cost V 6 bases and J 8 bases; bases outside gene matches: 8. The CDR3 DNA sequence: TGTGCCAGCAGCCGGACGAACAGGGGGGGCTACACCTTC. Translation: CASSRTNRGGYTF.